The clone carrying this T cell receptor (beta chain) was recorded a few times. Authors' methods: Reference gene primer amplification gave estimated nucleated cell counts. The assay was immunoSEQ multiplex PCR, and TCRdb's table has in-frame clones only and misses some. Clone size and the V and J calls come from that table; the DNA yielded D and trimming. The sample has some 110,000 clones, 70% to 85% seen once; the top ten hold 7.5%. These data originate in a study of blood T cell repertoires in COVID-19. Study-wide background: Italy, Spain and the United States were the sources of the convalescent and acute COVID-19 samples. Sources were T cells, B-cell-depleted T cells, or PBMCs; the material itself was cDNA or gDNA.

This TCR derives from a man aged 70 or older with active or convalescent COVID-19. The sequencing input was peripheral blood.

The CDR3 bases are TGTGCCAGCAGTGAAGCGAACAGGGGTGGCTACACCTTC. Encoded protein: CASSEANRGGYTF. V and J are TRBV2 and TRBJ1-2; the match to TRBD1 covers 7 bases. The CDR3 consists of 13 residues. Germline V gene data show CDR1 as SNHLY and CDR2 as FYNNEI. V was pared by 0 bases and J by 7 bases, with 2 bases of the junction left unmatched.